This T cell receptor (beta chain) was profiled in a study of vaccination effects on CD4 cells after COVID-19. This clone turned up a few times. Its antigen is unidentified. Expansion of antigen-specific CD4+ T cells with viral peptide pools was carried out by the ViraFEST assay before sequencing. Cultured cells yielded isolated CD4+ T cells after approximately nine days. PCR showed that the person got SARS-CoV-2 infection at some point between March and December 2020. Study results and caveats: The study found that post-vaccine spike-reactive clones in convalescents were mainly new vaccine-induced clones.

This CDR3 comprises 14 residues. Germline V gene sequence: CDR1 KGHDR, CDR2 SFDVKD. V was shortened by 2 bases and J by 4 bases, with 7 bases between the two germline ends. The data were produced by immunoSEQ multiplex PCR, yet TCRdb's version contains in-frame clones alone and is incomplete. The sample includes 26,000 or so clones, more than 75% seen only once; the top ten take 15% to 20%. This receptor was taken from a human donor who had a prior SARS-CoV-2 infection. This chain links TRBV24-1 with TRBJ2-2; no reliable D call. The source was CD4+ T cells from PBMCs cultured with HCoV-NL63 spike peptides, collected before COVID-19 vaccination. Here the CDR3 DNA reads TGTGCCACCAGTGATTCCAGACGCACCGGGGAGCTGTTTTTT. As protein: CATSDSRRTGELFF.